These 15 T cell receptor beta chains share one sample of origin, sequenced in a study of blood T cell repertoires in COVID-19. Here immunoSEQ multiplex PCR was the method, and the copy in TCRdb shows in-frame clones only, minus some. The sample holds roughly 77,000 clones; under 85% are singletons and the top ten take around 10%. Sequencing was done on a sample of peripheral blood. Every receptor here comes from a human donor in a cohort sampled during active COVID-19.

This clone was seen only once. The chain has TRBV20-1 and TRBJ1-2; a possible D gene is TRBD1 (5 bases). V lost 5 bases to trimming and J lost 6 bases, with 10 bases between them. The CDR3 loop spans 11 amino acids. The germline V gene encodes CDR1 DFQATT and CDR2 SNEGSKA (reference sequence). DNA for the CDR3: TGCAGTGCTCAGGGAAGTCATGGCTACACCTTC. It is translated as CSAQGSHGYTF.

The chain has TRBV7-9 and TRBJ2-6; no clear D gene. The CDR3 is made up of 14 amino acids. V was pared by 4 bases and J by 2 bases, with 6 bases between. CDR1 SEHNR and CDR2 FQNEAQ come from the germline V gene (reference sequence). The CDR3 spells CASSSPAGANVLTF. The CDR3, as DNA: TGTGCCAGCAGCTCCCCTGCTGGGGCCAACGTCCTGACTTTC.

This clone was seen a handful of times. This sequence joins TRBV25-1 and TRBJ1-2; D uncertain. Germline V gene data show CDR1 as MGHDK and CDR2 as SYGVNS. The V end was cut by 3 bases, the J end by 6 bases, with 8 bases between. CDR3 size: 12 residues. CDR3 DNA sequence: TGTGCCAGCAGTGAGAGAGAACATGGCTACACCTTC. It is translated as CASSEREHGYTF.

This clone was found a few times. The chain has TRBV13 and TRBJ2-7; TRBD2 is a possible D gene (5 bases). Germline values: CDR1 PRHDT, CDR2 FYEKMQ (reference sequence). The V end lost 1 base, the J end lost 5 bases, and 12 bases lay between the germline ends. This CDR3 region has 14 residues. CDR3 in DNA: TGTGCCAGCAGCTTAGACCTGAGGGCTCACGAGCAGTACTTC. It codes for CASSLDLRAHEQYF.

The chain links TRBV19 to TRBJ2-4, with 9 positions matching TRBD1. Germline V CDR1 and CDR2: LNHDA, SQIVND (reference sequence). The CDR3 sequence is 15 residues long. V lost 4 bases and J lost 10; bases outside the gene matches: 11. The CDR3 region has the DNA TGTGCCAGTAGTACCCCGAGACAGGGGGAGCTTATTCAGTACTTC. Encoded protein: CASSTPRQGELIQYF.

CDR3 coding DNA: TGCGCCAGCAGCCAACGACCGACTTCTGGGGCCAACGTCCTGACTTTC. It specifies CASSQRPTSGANVLTF. The chain recombines TRBV4-3 with TRBJ2-6; D uncertain. The CDR3 is 16 amino acids. V was trimmed by 2 bases and J by 1 base, leaving 9 bases between them. Germline CDR1 and CDR2: LGHNA and YSLEER.

This chain connects TRBV3-1 (or the pseudogene TRBV3-2) to TRBJ2-7, with TRBD2 matching over 10 bases. The CDR3 extends over 16 amino acids. The germline V gene has CDR1 LGHDT and CDR2 YNNKEL (reference sequence). The trim removed 4 bases at V and 0 bases at J, leaving 6 bases unmatched. The CDR3, as DNA: TGTGCCAGCAGCCGCCGGACTAGCGGCGCCTCCTACGAGCAGTACTTC. Its protein product is CASSRRTSGASYEQYF.

CDR3 DNA sequence: TGCGCCAGCAGCCCGTGGGGACAGGGGGCTAATGAGCAGTTCTTC. This codes for CASSPWGQGANEQFF. This chain connects TRBV5-1 to TRBJ2-1, with 12 positions matching TRBD1. The CDR3 extends over 15 amino acids. With 4 bases clipped from V and 7 bases from J, the junction kept 6 bases outside the gene matches. Germline V CDR1 and CDR2: SGHRS, YFSETQ.

This clone was seen a handful of times. The chain couples TRBV5-1 to TRBJ2-2, with TRBD2 identical over 15 bases. J gave up 6 bases and V 7 bases, and 7 bases lay outside the gene matches. The CDR3 is made up of 16 amino acids. From germline, CDR1 is SGHRS and CDR2 YFSETQ. Written as DNA, the CDR3 is TGCGCCAGCGGCCCCGGGACTAGCGGGGGGTCCGGGGAGCTGTTTTTT. Its translation is CASGPGTSGGSGELFF.

This sequence joins TRBV5-5 and TRBJ2-7; no clear D. From germline, CDR1 is SGHKS and CDR2 YYEKEE (reference sequence). This CDR3 is 14 amino acids long. The V end lost 4 bases, the J end lost 2 bases, and 13 bases lay between the germline ends. CDR3 in amino acids: CASSPNSTPYEQYF. In DNA form, the CDR3 reads TGTGCCAGCAGCCCTAACAGCACCCCCTACGAGCAGTACTTC.

The chain carries TRBV25-1 and TRBJ2-7; possible D gene TRBD2, 6 bases. The germline V and J ends were trimmed by 9 bases and 4 bases, with 16 bases remaining between them. The length of the CDR3 is 13 residues. Germline V CDR1 and CDR2: MGHDK, SYGVNS. The CDR3, as DNA: TGTGCCAGTAGTCGGGGTGGGGGGTACGAGCAGTACTTC. Encoded protein: CASSRGGGYEQYF.

Remarks on this clone: The junction and the germline gene differ at one end; a read error may be behind it. V usage is TRBV6-5 and J usage is TRBJ1-2; D is possibly TRBD1 (5 bases). CDR1 and CDR2 (germline): MNHEY, SVGAGI. The CDR3 has 13 residues. This chain's CDR3 is CASTEQANYGHTF. CDR3 sequence (DNA): TGTGCCAGCACCGAACAGGCTAACTATGGCCACACCTTC.

The CDR3 sequence is CASSSSVLAGEQYF. The CDR3 DNA follows: TGTGCCAGCAGCTCTTCGGTACTAGCCGGCGAGCAGTACTTC. The rearrangement links TRBV11-1 to TRBJ2-7; D may be TRBD2 (6 bases). The CDR3 covers 14 residues. The V gene lost 4 bases and the J gene lost 6 bases, with 16 bases spanning the gap. Germline V gives CDR1 SGHAT, CDR2 FQDESV (reference sequence).

The V call is TRBV19, the J call TRBJ1-6; 8 positions agree with TRBD1. V was clipped by 6 bases and J by 6 bases; unmatched bases: 4. The germline CDR1 and CDR2 sequences are LNHDA and SQIVND (reference sequence). The CDR3 is made up of 14 amino acids. The CDR3 DNA is TGTGCCAGTAGGAAACAGGGGGGTAATTCACCCCTCCACTTT. It encodes CASRKQGGNSPLHF. Complete variable domain (other parts from reference TRBV19 and TRBJ1-6): DGGITQSPKYLFRKEGQNVTLSCEQNLNHDAMYWYRQDPGQGLRLIYYSQIVNDFQKGDIAEGYSVSREKKESFPLTVTSAQKNPTAFYLCASRKQGGNSPLHFGNGTRLTVT.

This chain joins TRBV6-5 and TRBJ1-2; D ambiguous. The CDR3 runs to 14 residues. Germline CDR1 MNHEY, CDR2 SVGAGI. The germline V and J ends were trimmed by 3 bases and 0 bases, with 8 bases remaining between them. The CDR3 sequence: CASSYRQPNYGYTF. The CDR3 DNA is TGTGCCAGCAGTTATCGACAACCTAACTATGGCTACACCTTC.